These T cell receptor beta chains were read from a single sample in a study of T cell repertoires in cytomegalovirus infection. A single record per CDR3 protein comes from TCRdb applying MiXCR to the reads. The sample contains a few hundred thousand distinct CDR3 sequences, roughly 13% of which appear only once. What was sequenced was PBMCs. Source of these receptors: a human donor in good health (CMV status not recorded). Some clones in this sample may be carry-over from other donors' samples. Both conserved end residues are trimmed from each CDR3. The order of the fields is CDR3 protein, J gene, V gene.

cdr3_aa: ASSLVAGTGVLDTQY; j_call: TRBJ2-3; v_call: TRBV5-5
cdr3_aa: ASSLVTTTDTQY; j_call: TRBJ2-3; v_call: TRBV7-8
cdr3_aa: ASSEWGGTAYEQY; j_call: TRBJ2-7; v_call: TRBV25-1
cdr3_aa: SARTGANTEAF; j_call: TRBJ1-1; v_call: TRBV29-1
cdr3_aa: ASSSTENQPQH; j_call: TRBJ1-5; v_call: TRBV28
cdr3_aa: SVGPSGASYNEQF; j_call: TRBJ2-1; v_call: TRBV29-1
cdr3_aa: ASSYTENTEAF; j_call: TRBJ1-1; v_call: TRBV6-2/TRBV6-3
cdr3_aa: ASSSGRENSYNEQF; j_call: TRBJ2-1; v_call: TRBV7-9
cdr3_aa: ASSDSATNTGELF; j_call: TRBJ2-2; v_call: TRBV6-4
cdr3_aa: ASSISGGPEAF; j_call: TRBJ1-1; v_call: TRBV27
cdr3_aa: ASSVSGRGTGELF; j_call: TRBJ2-2; v_call: TRBV7-2
cdr3_aa: ASSHPSRGHTHSTDTQY; j_call: TRBJ2-3; v_call: TRBV7-2
cdr3_aa: ASSLENPQEAF; j_call: TRBJ1-1; v_call: TRBV7-2
cdr3_aa: ASSYDGGDTQY; j_call: TRBJ2-3; v_call: TRBV6-5
cdr3_aa: SARIVTGQETQY; j_call: TRBJ2-5; v_call: TRBV20-1
cdr3_aa: ASSWTQGNEQY; j_call: TRBJ2-7; v_call: TRBV7-2
cdr3_aa: ASSEQGLSYEQY; j_call: TRBJ2-7; v_call: TRBV6-5
cdr3_aa: ASRQDREGQY; j_call: TRBJ2-4; v_call: TRBV2
cdr3_aa: ASSGSQSSYNEQF; j_call: TRBJ2-1; v_call: TRBV19
cdr3_aa: ASSPGMYGYT; j_call: TRBJ1-2; v_call: TRBV7-9
cdr3_aa: ASSEGRRKDTGELF; j_call: TRBJ2-2; v_call: TRBV2
cdr3_aa: ASRQDSGTFSYEQY; j_call: TRBJ2-7; v_call: TRBV5-1
cdr3_aa: ASRGDRGLNTEAF; j_call: TRBJ1-1; v_call: TRBV7-8
cdr3_aa: ASSETSGFGNEQY; j_call: TRBJ2-7; v_call: TRBV6-4
cdr3_aa: ASSLSGGASTDTQY; j_call: TRBJ2-3; v_call: TRBV6-4
cdr3_aa: SAQDKYEQY; j_call: TRBJ2-7; v_call: TRBV20-1
cdr3_aa: ASSATAWWGNTEAF; j_call: TRBJ1-1; v_call: TRBV6-1
cdr3_aa: ASSLPPKSAVGNSPLH; j_call: TRBJ1-6; v_call: TRBV28
cdr3_aa: SARELTGREAF; j_call: TRBJ1-1; v_call: TRBV20-1
cdr3_aa: ASSTWDRLAGERNEQF; j_call: TRBJ2-1; v_call: TRBV4-2
cdr3_aa: ASSKLREYTGELF; j_call: TRBJ2-2; v_call: TRBV19
cdr3_aa: ASSDSPSPDTQY; j_call: TRBJ2-3; v_call: TRBV6-4
cdr3_aa: ASSSGQGEWEQY; j_call: TRBJ2-7; v_call: TRBV7-6